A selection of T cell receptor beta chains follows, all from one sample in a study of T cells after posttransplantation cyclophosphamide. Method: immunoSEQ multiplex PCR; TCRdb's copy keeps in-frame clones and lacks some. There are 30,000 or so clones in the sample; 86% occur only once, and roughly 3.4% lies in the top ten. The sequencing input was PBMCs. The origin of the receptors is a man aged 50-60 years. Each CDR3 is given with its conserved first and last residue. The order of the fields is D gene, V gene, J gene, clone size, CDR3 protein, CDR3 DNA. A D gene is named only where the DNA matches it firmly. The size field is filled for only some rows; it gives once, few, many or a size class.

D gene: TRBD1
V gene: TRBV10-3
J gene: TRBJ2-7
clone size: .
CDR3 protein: CAISEGGGTGRHEQYF
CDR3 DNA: TGTGCCATCAGTGAGGGTGGAGGGACAGGGAGGCACGAGCAGTACTTC

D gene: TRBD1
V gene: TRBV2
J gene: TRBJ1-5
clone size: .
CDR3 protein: CASSEDRGLDPQHF
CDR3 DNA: TGTGCCAGCAGTGAGGACAGGGGGCTCGATCCCCAGCATTTT

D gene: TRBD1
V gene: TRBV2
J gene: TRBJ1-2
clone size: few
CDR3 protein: CASRLIQGGYGYTF
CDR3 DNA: TGTGCCAGCAGGCTGATACAGGGGGGGTATGGCTACACCTTC

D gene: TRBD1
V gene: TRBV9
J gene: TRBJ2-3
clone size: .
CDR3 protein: CASSERAGQGTADTQYF
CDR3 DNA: TGTGCCAGCAGCGAGAGAGCCGGACAGGGAACGGCAGATACGCAGTATTTT

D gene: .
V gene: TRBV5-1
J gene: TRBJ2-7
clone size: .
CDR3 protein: CASSLDQRTDEQYF
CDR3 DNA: TGCGCCAGCAGCTTAGACCAAAGGACTGACGAGCAGTACTTC

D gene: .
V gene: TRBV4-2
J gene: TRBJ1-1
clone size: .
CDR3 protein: CASSQEGARGTEAFF
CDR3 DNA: TGTGCCAGCAGCCAAGAAGGGGCCAGGGGAACTGAAGCTTTCTTT

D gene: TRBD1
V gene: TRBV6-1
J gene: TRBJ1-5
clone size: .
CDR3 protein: CASSGLNRGRAEPQHF
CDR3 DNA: TGTGCCAGCAGTGGCCTTAACAGGGGGCGCGCGGAGCCCCAGCATTTT

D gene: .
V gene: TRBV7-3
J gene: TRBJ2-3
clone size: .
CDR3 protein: CASSLKAQITDTQYF
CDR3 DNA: TGTGCCAGCAGCTTAAAAGCACAGATCACAGATACGCAGTATTTT

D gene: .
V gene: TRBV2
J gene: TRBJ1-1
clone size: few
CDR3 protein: CASSQYTEAFF
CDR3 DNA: TGTGCCAGCAGTCAGTACACTGAAGCTTTCTTT

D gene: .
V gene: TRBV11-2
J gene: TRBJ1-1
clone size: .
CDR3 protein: CASSSDYHQAFF
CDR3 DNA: TGTGCCAGCAGCTCGGACTATCATCAAGCTTTCTTT

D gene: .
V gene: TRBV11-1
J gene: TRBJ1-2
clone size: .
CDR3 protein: CASSSRPDGGGNYGYTF
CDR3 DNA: TGTGCCAGCAGTTCAAGGCCGGACGGCGGAGGCAACTATGGCTACACCTTC

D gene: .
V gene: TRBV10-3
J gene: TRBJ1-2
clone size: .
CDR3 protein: CATTIDTNYGYTF
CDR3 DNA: TGTGCCACCACCATCGACACAAACTATGGCTACACCTTC

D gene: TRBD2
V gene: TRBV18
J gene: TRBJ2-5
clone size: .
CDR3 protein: CASSPLGSGTSGPLEYF
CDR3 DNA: TGTGCCAGCTCACCGCTCGGGTCCGGGACTAGCGGGCCACTGGAGTACTTC

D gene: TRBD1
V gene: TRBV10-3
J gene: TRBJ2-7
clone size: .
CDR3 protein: CAISEPGQGDYEQYF
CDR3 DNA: TGTGCCATCAGTGAACCGGGACAGGGGGACTACGAGCAGTACTTC

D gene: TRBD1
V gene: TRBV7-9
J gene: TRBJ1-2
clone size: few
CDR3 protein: CASSGSQGAGYTF
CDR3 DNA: TGTGCCAGCAGCGGTAGCCAGGGGGCCGGCTACACCTTC